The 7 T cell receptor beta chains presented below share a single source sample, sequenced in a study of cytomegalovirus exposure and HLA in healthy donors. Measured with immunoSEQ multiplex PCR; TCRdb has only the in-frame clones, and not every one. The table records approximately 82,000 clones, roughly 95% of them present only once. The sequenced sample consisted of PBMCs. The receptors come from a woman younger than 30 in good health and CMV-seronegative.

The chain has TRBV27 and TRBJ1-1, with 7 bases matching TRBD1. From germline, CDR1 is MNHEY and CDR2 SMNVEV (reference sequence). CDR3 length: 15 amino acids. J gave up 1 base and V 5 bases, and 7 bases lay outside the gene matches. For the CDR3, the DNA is TGTGCCAGCAGTCCAGGGGACAGAGAGAACACTGAAGCTTTCTTT. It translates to CASSPGDRENTEAFF.

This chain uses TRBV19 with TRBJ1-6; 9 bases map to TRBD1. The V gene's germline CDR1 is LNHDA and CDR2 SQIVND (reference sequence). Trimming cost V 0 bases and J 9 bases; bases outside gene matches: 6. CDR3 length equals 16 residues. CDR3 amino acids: CASSIDPGQGLSPLHF. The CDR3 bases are TGTGCCAGTAGTATAGATCCCGGACAGGGGCTTTCACCCCTCCACTTT.

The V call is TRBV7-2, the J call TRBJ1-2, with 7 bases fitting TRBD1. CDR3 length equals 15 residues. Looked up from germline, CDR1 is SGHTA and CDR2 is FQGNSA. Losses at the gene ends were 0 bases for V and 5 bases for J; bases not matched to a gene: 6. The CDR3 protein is CASSLAGAGGYGYTF. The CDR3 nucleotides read TGTGCCAGCAGCTTAGCGGGGGCAGGGGGATATGGCTACACCTTC. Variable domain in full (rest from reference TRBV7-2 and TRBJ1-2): GAGVSQSPSNKVTEKGKDVELRCDPISGHTALYWYRQSLGQGLEFLIYFQGNSAPDKSGLPSDRFSAERTGGSVSTLTIQRTQQEDSAVYLCASSLAGAGGYGYTFGSGTRLTVV.

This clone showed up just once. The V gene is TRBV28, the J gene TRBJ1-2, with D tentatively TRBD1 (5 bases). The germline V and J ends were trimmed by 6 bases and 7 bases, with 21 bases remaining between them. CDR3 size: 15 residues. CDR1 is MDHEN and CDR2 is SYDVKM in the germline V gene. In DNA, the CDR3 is TGTGCCAGCAGGGGGCCGCCCCGGTCCGTGAGTGGCTACACCTTC. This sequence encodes CASRGPPRSVSGYTF.

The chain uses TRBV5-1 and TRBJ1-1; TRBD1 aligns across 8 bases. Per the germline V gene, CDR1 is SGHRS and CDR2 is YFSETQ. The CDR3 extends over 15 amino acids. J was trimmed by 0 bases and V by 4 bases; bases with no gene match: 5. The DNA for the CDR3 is TGCGCCAGCAGCGACACAGGGGGAATGAACACTGAAGCTTTCTTT. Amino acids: CASSDTGGMNTEAFF.

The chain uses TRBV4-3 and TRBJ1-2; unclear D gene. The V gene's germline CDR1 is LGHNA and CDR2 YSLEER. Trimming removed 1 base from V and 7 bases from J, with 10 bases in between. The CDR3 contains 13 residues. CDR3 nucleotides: TGCGCCAGCAGCCAAGGGTTTGCAGTTGGCTACACCTTC. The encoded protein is CASSQGFAVGYTF.

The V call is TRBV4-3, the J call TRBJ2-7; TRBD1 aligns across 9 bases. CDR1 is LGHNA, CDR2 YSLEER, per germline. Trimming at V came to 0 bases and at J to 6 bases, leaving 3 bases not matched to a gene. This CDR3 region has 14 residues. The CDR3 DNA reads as TGCGCCAGCAGCCAAGATGACAGGGGGTCCGAGCAGTACTTC. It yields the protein CASSQDDRGSEQYF.